The 21 T cell receptor beta chains below come from one sample, sequenced in a study of cytomegalovirus exposure and HLA in healthy donors. The PCR made use of 60 Vbeta and 13 Jbeta primers. Clones were sequenced by immunoSEQ multiplex PCR, and TCRdb holds only the in-frame ones, with some missing. Of 150,000 to 200,000 clones in the sample, about 80% were seen once. Sequencing was carried out using PBMCs. The source of these receptors is a man aged 18 to 30 in good health and CMV-seropositive.

The V call is TRBV19, the J call TRBJ2-3; the match to TRBD1 covers 10 bases. Germline V gives CDR1 LNHDA, CDR2 SQIVND (reference sequence). V trimming: 4 bases; J trimming: 0 bases; junction bases outside the gene matches: 4. CDR3 length: 16 residues. CDR3 sequence reads: CASSTGTGASTDTQYF. The CDR3 nucleotides read TGTGCCAGTAGTACCGGGACAGGGGCTAGCACAGATACGCAGTATTTT. The variable domain in full, completed from reference TRBV19 and TRBJ2-3, reads DGGITQSPKYLFRKEGQNVTLSCEQNLNHDAMYWYRQDPGQGLRLIYYSQIVNDFQKGDIAEGYSVSREKKESFPLTVTSAQKNPTAFYLCASSTGTGASTDTQYFGPGTRLTVL.

V gene TRBV5-4 combines with J gene TRBJ2-6, with D unresolved. Germline V gives CDR1 SGHNT, CDR2 YYREEE (reference sequence). CDR3 length: 15 residues. V lost 3 bases, J lost 1 base, and 8 bases lay in between. DNA for the CDR3: TGTGCCAGCAGCTCGGCCGGGTCTGGGGCCAACGTCCTGACTTTC. Translating gives CASSSAGSGANVLTF.

The CDR3 reads CASSLERAAQETQYF. The CDR3 nucleotides read TGTGCCAGCAGCTTAGAACGCGCGGCTCAAGAGACCCAGTACTTC. The gene calls are TRBV7-8 and TRBJ2-5; no clear D gene. This CDR3 region has 15 residues. The germline CDR1 and CDR2 sequences are SGHVS and FQNEAQ. The V end lost 1 base, the J end lost 2 bases, and 11 bases lay between the germline ends.

J is TRBJ2-1 and V is TRBV21-1; the table names TRBD2, a call not compared with the DNA. TRBV21-1 corresponds to a pseudogene. The CDR3 loop spans 18 amino acids. The CDR3 DNA reads TGTGCCAGCAGCAAACCCTTGATTATGGGGAGGCCCTACAATGAGCAGTTCTTC. Protein sequence: CASSKPLIMGRPYNEQFF.

This clone appeared a few times. The J gene is TRBJ2-2, the V gene TRBV27; 9 nucleotides match TRBD2. Trimming removed 4 bases from V and 8 bases from J; junction bases left unmatched: 11. The CDR3 loop spans 16 amino acids. CDR1 is MNHEY, CDR2 SMNVEV, per germline (reference sequence). CDR3 amino acids: CASSSLAGPSGGELFF. In DNA form, the CDR3 reads TGTGCCAGCAGTTCCCTAGCGGGGCCCTCAGGAGGGGAGCTGTTTTTT.

The rearrangement links TRBV7-8 to TRBJ2-1, with 8 bases fitting TRBD2. V lost 4 bases and J lost 16; bases outside the gene matches: 9. There are 12 residues in the CDR3. Per germline, CDR1 SGHVS and CDR2 FQNEAQ. The CDR3 coding sequence is TGTGCCAGCAGCTCTAGCGGGTGGGCATTCTTCTTC. Residues: CASSSSGWAFFF. The entire variable domain, with the rest obtained from reference TRBV7-8 and TRBJ2-1, is as follows: GAGVSQSPRYKVAKRGQDVALRCDPISGHVSLFWYQQALGQGPEFLTYFQNEAQLDKSGLPSDRFFAERPEGSVSTLKIQRTQQEDSAVYLCASSSSGWAFFFGPGTRLTVL.

The chain links TRBV13 to TRBJ1-1; D remains ambiguous. The CDR3 is 17 residues long. The V end lost 0 bases, the J end lost 1 base, and 15 bases lay between the germline ends. Germline V gives CDR1 PRHDT, CDR2 FYEKMQ (reference sequence). CDR3 region: CASSLGPPTRPNTEAFF. The CDR3 region has the DNA TGTGCCAGCAGCTTAGGACCCCCAACACGTCCGAACACTGAAGCTTTCTTT.

V gene TRBV28 combines with J gene TRBJ1-2; D may be TRBD1 (5 bases). Germline CDR1 and CDR2: MDHEN and SYDVKM. V gave up 5 bases and J gave up 7 bases, with 11 bases separating them. This CDR3 contains 12 residues. CDR3 DNA sequence: TGTGCCAGCAGTGAAACAGGTTTTGGCTACACCTTC. Protein: CASSETGFGYTF.

The V call is TRBV28, the J call TRBJ2-2; TRBD1 might be the D (5 bases). V was trimmed by 3 bases and J by 13 bases, leaving 12 bases between them. This CDR3 spans 12 amino acids. Germline CDR1 is MDHEN and CDR2 is SYDVKM. The CDR3 is CASSFWQGALFF. In DNA, the CDR3 is TGTGCCAGCAGTTTCTGGCAGGGCGCGCTGTTTTTT.

The chain links TRBV7-6 to TRBJ2-7; TRBD2 aligns across 7 bases. Germline assignment: CDR1 SGHVS and CDR2 FNYEAQ. The CDR3 is 15 amino acids. V was pared by 7 bases and J by 2 bases, with 11 bases of the junction left unmatched. CDR3 bases: TGTGCCAGCACACAATTTAGCGGGTTCCCCTACGAGCAGTACTTC. It specifies CASTQFSGFPYEQYF.

In its sample, this clone was seen once. The V gene is TRBV29-1, the J gene TRBJ1-1; 9 nucleotides align to TRBD1. V was pared by 6 bases and J by 2 bases, with 7 bases of the junction left unmatched. This CDR3 has 14 residues. Germline values: CDR1 SQVTM, CDR2 ANQGSEA. CDR3 DNA sequence: TGCAGCGTCGTACCAACAGGGGGCAACACTGAAGCTTTCTTT. This translates into CSVVPTGGNTEAFF.

The chain combines TRBV19 with TRBJ2-1; 8 bases map to TRBD2. Per germline, CDR1 LNHDA and CDR2 SQIVND (reference sequence). Trimming cost V 5 bases and J 4 bases; bases outside gene matches: 7. This CDR3 region has 15 residues. Here the CDR3 reads CASSLSLAGYNEQFF. DNA of the CDR3: TGTGCCAGTAGTCTCAGTTTAGCGGGATACAATGAGCAGTTCTTC.

This clone was seen a single time. The chain couples TRBV4-1 to TRBJ1-5; possible D gene TRBD1, 6 bases. This CDR3 is built from 15 residues. Germline values: CDR1 MGHRA, CDR2 YSYEKL. Deletions cut 2 bases from V and 0 bases from J, with 8 bases between. The CDR3 DNA sequence: TGCGCCAGCAGCCAAACCAGGGGTAGCAATCAGCCCCAGCATTTT. It yields the protein CASSQTRGSNQPQHF.

J is TRBJ1-5 and V is TRBV28; D not resolved. The germline CDR1 and CDR2 sequences are MDHEN and SYDVKM. Trimming cost V 8 bases and J 1 base, with 6 bases left between them. The CDR3 has 12 residues. CDR3 nucleotide sequence: TGTGCCAGCCGCGGGAGCAATCAGCCCCAGCATTTT. Translating gives CASRGSNQPQHF.

In regard to this clone: One junction end does not reproduce the germline sequence, and a read error may be involved. The J gene is TRBJ1-2, the V gene TRBV18; TRBD1 is a possible D gene (6 bases). The CDR3 is made up of 15 amino acids. The germline V gene encodes CDR1 KGHSH and CDR2 LQKENI. DNA for the CDR3: TGTGCCAGCTCACCATCTGGACAGAATATCTATGGCTACGCCTTC. The encoded protein is CASSPSGQNIYGYAF.

The J gene is TRBJ1-5, the V gene TRBV19; 7 positions match TRBD1. The CDR3 is 14 amino acids. Per the germline V gene, CDR1 is LNHDA and CDR2 is SQIVND (reference sequence). V lost 3 bases and J lost 8; bases outside the gene matches: 7. CDR3 nucleotides: TGTGCCAGTAGTATTTGGGACAGAGGGGAGCCCCAGCATTTT. It encodes CASSIWDRGEPQHF.

The chain links TRBV6-6 to TRBJ2-1; no definite D call. Between the trimmed V and J ends, which lost 0 bases and 2 bases, there was a span of 8 bases. Germline CDR1 reads MNHNY; CDR2 reads SVGAGI (reference sequence). The CDR3 is 15 residues long. CDR3 in amino acids: CASSYSQRAYNEQFF. The CDR3 nucleotides read TGTGCCAGCAGTTACTCCCAGCGCGCCTACAATGAGCAGTTCTTC.

The chain joins TRBV30 to TRBJ2-3; 7 bases map to TRBD2. CDR1 and CDR2 (germline): GTSNPN, SVGIG (reference sequence). The CDR3 loop spans 14 amino acids. The trim removed 5 bases at V and 1 base at J, leaving 6 bases unmatched. The CDR3 loop is CAWGTAGGTDTQYF. The CDR3 DNA sequence: TGTGCCTGGGGGACTGCGGGGGGCACAGATACGCAGTATTTT.

The chain joins TRBV19 to TRBJ1-2; weak D call: TRBD1 (5 bases). The CDR3 loop spans 15 amino acids. Germline V CDR1 and CDR2: LNHDA, SQIVND (reference sequence). The germline V and J ends were trimmed by 3 bases and 3 bases, with 14 bases remaining between them. The CDR3 sequence: CASSITDDSYYGYTF. In DNA form, the CDR3 reads TGTGCCAGTAGTATTACCGACGACAGCTACTATGGCTACACCTTC.

The CDR3 region has the DNA TGCGCCAGCAGCTTGCAGTGGGACAGGGGGCCTGATTTCGTTCGATTAGGGCCGATCGATACGCAGTATTTT. Its protein is CASSLQWDRGPDFVRLGPIDTQYF. The V and J genes are TRBV5-1 and TRBJ2-3; TRBD1 matches at 12 bases. The germline V gene encodes CDR1 SGHRS and CDR2 YFSETQ. V gave up 1 base and J gave up 6 bases; unmatched junction bases: 30. The CDR3 runs to 24 residues.

The chain has TRBV7-9 and TRBJ1-4; a possible D gene is TRBD1 (5 bases). The CDR3 has 14 amino acids. Germline loops: CDR1 SEHNR, CDR2 FQNEAQ (reference sequence). The V gene lost 1 base and the J gene lost 8 bases, with 11 bases spanning the gap. CDR3 protein: CASSLVRRGEKLFF. The CDR3, as DNA: TGTGCCAGCAGCTTAGTCCGGCGGGGGGAAAAACTGTTTTTT.